This T cell receptor (beta chain) was retrieved from a study of T cells in tuberculosis. Study at large: The T cells targeted glucose monomycolate, a mycobacterial lipid, via CD1B.

Sorting used thawed, overnight-rested PBMC stained with anti-CD3, a viability dye and GMM-loaded CD1B tetramer. C32 glucose monomycolate from Rhodococcus equi was loaded onto the CD1B tetramers. V was trimmed by 0 bases and J by 4 bases, leaving 13 bases between them. This CDR3 has 15 amino acids. Germline CDR1 reads SGHDT; CDR2 reads YYEEEE. Sequenced by immunoSEQ multiplex PCR; TCRdb stores in-frame clones only, minus some. The sample contains 80,000 to 90,000 clones, roughly 93% of which appear only once. This receptor was identified in an adult woman with latent tuberculosis. V and J are TRBV5-6 and TRBJ1-2, with a weak D call TRBD1 (6 bases). Material for sequencing was CD1b-GMM tetramer-negative cells sorted from PBMCs. The CDR3 loop is CASSLGTTGSYGYTF. DNA of the CDR3: TGTGCCAGCAGCTTGGGAACCACAGGGAGCTATGGCTACACCTTC.